Included here is one T cell receptor beta chain sequence, with context. Germline V gives CDR1 MDHEN, CDR2 SYDVKM. V dropped 3 bases and J dropped 0; count of bases not matched to a gene: 4. The CDR3 loop spans 15 amino acids. This specimen comes from a study of blood T cell repertoires in COVID-19. Study as a whole: COVID-19 samples from acute and convalescent phases originated in the United States, Italy and Spain.

Authors' analysis steps: Reference gene primer amplification gave nucleated cell count estimates. Measured with immunoSEQ multiplex PCR; TCRdb has only the in-frame clones, and not every one. That table supplies the V and J calls and clone size; D and trimming were determined from the DNA. The sample holds about 22,000 clones, roughly 88% seen once. Material for sequencing was peripheral blood. The TCR sequence derives from a man older than 75 with active or convalescent COVID-19. The chain uses TRBV28 and TRBJ2-7; 8 bases map to TRBD2. The CDR3 region is CASSFREGVSYEQYF. The CDR3 nucleotides read TGTGCCAGCAGTTTCCGGGAGGGAGTCTCCTACGAGCAGTACTTC.